This TCR beta chain was sequenced for a study of blood T cell repertoires in COVID-19. Study details: The United States, Italy and Spain provided the acute and convalescent COVID-19 samples. The cDNA or gDNA used as material had been derived from T cells, B-cell-depleted T cells, or PBMCs.

CDR1 is LGHDT and CDR2 is YNNKEL in the germline V gene (reference sequence). CDR3 length: 20 residues. V was trimmed by 3 bases and J by 0 bases, leaving 24 bases between them. As processed by the authors: Cell counts per sample came from amplifying reference gene primers. Method: immunoSEQ multiplex PCR; TCRdb's copy keeps in-frame clones and lacks some. V, J and clone size derive from that table, while D and trimming were established from the DNA sequence. The table includes around 150,000 clones, approximately 84% detected once. This chain links TRBV3-1 (or the pseudogene TRBV3-2) with TRBJ2-1, with D uncertain. The origin of this receptor is a woman at least 80 years old with acute or convalescent COVID-19. The sample taken for sequencing was peripheral blood. CDR3: CASSHNSLGNPQSSYNEQFF. The CDR3 DNA sequence: TGTGCCAGCAGCCACAACTCGCTAGGAAACCCCCAGAGCTCCTACAATGAGCAGTTCTTC.